The clone carrying this T cell receptor beta chain turned up a few times. Its antigen remains unidentified. Trimming took 4 bases from V and 4 from J; bases not matched to a gene: 6. The CDR3 has 15 amino acids. The germline V gene encodes CDR1 MNHNS and CDR2 SASEGT. As to treatment: roughly 11-day PBMC culture with coronavirus spike peptide pools or control peptides (ViraFEST assay). Those CD4+ T cells from the unexposed donor predate the COVID-19 pandemic (2011-2018). Two million PBMCs per well were cultured with roughly 9.2 IU/ml IL-2 and 10 ug/ml peptide pools. The source of the sample is a study of vaccination and CD4 T cells after COVID-19. Broader study findings: Median SARS-CoV-2-reactive clonotype numbers went from around 20 to 38; this increase was not significant.

Cultured CD4+ T cell DNA underwent sequencing with the Oncomine TCR Beta short-read assay. Genomic DNA was isolated from CD4+ T cells that had been cultured. From the PCR reads, TCRdb called clonotypes with MiXCR, one entry per CDR3 protein. The repertoire holds about 6,300 distinct CDR3 sequences, with approximately 31% as singletons. This chain uses TRBV6-1 with TRBJ1-1; 10 bases are shared with TRBD1. The material sequenced was CD4+ T cells from blood, cultured in vitro. This TCR was sampled from a human donor in good health. For the CDR3, the DNA is TGTGCCAGCAGTGCTCGGACAGGGGGGAGCACTGAAGCTTTCTTT. Protein product: CASSARTGGSTEAFF.